This TCR beta chain emerged from a study of CD8 T cells in ankylosing spondylitis. Study findings and constraints: Reportedly, matched ankylosing spondylitis synovial fluid was significantly enriched for disease-linked clones. Ankylosing spondylitis blood appeared to be characterized by a TCR beta motif of about 8 highly homologous variants.

About this clonotype: The antigen remains unidentified.

From the 5' RACE reads, TCRdb called clonotypes with MiXCR, one entry per CDR3 protein. The sample has around 250,000 distinct CDR3 sequences, approximately 30% seen once. The sequence came from a male donor with ankylosing spondylitis or in good health (not recorded which). Sequenced: blood, either unsorted or a sorted T cell fraction (not recorded which).

CDR3 sequence: CSARSGDSYNEQFF. In DNA form, the CDR3 reads TGCAGTGCTAGGAGCGGGGATTCCTACAATGAGCAGTTCTTC. This sequence joins TRBV20-1 and TRBJ2-1, with 7 bases lining up with TRBD2. The CDR3 contains 14 residues. The V and J ends lost 3 bases and 1 base, in that order; junction bases with no gene match: 3. The V gene's germline CDR1 is DFQATT and CDR2 SNEGSKA (reference sequence).